This paragraph reports one T cell receptor (beta chain). Its matching antigen is unknown. The CDR3 length is 11 residues. V lost 2 bases and J lost 7, with 9 bases in between. The germline V gene has CDR1 DFQATT and CDR2 SNEGSKA (reference sequence). In the CD4+ fraction, cells were divided into CD45RA+ naive and CD45RA-negative memory subsets. An approximately 180 ng quantity of DNA, 29,000 or so T cell genomes, went into the sorted-subset replicate PCRs. Generated by immunoSEQ multiplex PCR, the TCRdb table keeps only in-frame clones and is missing some. The table has roughly 2 million clones, approximately 94% seen once. The sample is drawn from a study of shared clonotypes between healthy human individuals. General observations from the study: In several donors, around 4.8% of naive CD4 clonotypes appeared in common. Among the subsets, naive ones generally showed larger estimated richness than memory ones.

The J gene is TRBJ2-7, the V gene TRBV20-1, with D perhaps TRBD1 (5 bases). The sequence was obtained from a man aged 18 to 29 in good health. Material: naive CD4+ T cells sorted from blood. Specified subset: CD45RA+ positively selected. The CDR3 is CSARTREEQYF. The CDR3 coding sequence is TGCAGTGCTAGAACCAGGGAAGAGCAGTACTTC.